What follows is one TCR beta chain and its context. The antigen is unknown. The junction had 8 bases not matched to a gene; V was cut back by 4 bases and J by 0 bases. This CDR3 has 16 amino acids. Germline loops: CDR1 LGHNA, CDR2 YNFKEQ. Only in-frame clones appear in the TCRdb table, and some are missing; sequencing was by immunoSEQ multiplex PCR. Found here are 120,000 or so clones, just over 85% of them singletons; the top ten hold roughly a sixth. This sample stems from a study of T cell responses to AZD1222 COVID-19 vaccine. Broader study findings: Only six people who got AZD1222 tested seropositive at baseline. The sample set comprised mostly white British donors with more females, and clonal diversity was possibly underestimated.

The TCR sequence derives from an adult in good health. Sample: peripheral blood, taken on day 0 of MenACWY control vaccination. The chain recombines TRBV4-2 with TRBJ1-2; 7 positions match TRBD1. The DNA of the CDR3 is TGTGCCAGCAGCCGCCTGGGACAGCAAGCTAACTATGGCTACACCTTC. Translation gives CASSRLGQQANYGYTF.